Presented here are 30 T cell receptor beta chains from one specimen sequenced in a study of blood T cell repertoires in COVID-19. Using immunoSEQ multiplex PCR, the repertoire was profiled, and TCRdb retains in-frame clones only, with some absent. The sample contains about 280,000 clones, more than 70% of which appear only once. The sequencing input was PBMCs or T cells enriched from blood (not recorded which). These receptors were collected from a woman in her sixties or seventies in a cohort exposed to, infected with or recovered from COVID-19 (not recorded which).

The CDR3 sequence: CSVRTALNQPQHF. CDR3 nucleotide sequence: TGCAGCGTCCGGACAGCTCTAAATCAGCCCCAGCATTTT. This chain uses TRBV29-1 with TRBJ1-5; D may be TRBD1 (6 bases). The CDR3 covers 13 residues. From germline, CDR1 is SQVTM and CDR2 ANQGSEA. V lost 6 bases, J lost 4 bases, and 13 bases lay in between.

V is TRBV7-6 and J is TRBJ1-1; D gene ambiguous. V was trimmed by 3 bases and J by 1 base, leaving 12 bases between them. This CDR3 spans 15 amino acids. Per germline, CDR1 SGHVS and CDR2 FNYEAQ. CDR3 DNA: TGTGCCAGCAGCTTCTGGACCGGGAGGAACACTGAAGCTTTCTTT. This translates into CASSFWTGRNTEAFF.

The rearrangement joins TRBV12-3 or TRBV12-4 to TRBJ1-1, with 9 bases fitting TRBD1. CDR3 length: 12 residues. V was pared by 3 bases and J by 11 bases, with 4 bases of the junction left unmatched. DNA of the CDR3: TGTGCCAGCAGTTTTACAGGGGGCGAGGCTTTCTTT. It yields the protein CASSFTGGEAFF.

CDR3 sequence (DNA): TGTGCCAGCAGTGAAGCGGGGGGGGGACACTATGGCTACACCTTC. This gives the protein CASSEAGGGHYGYTF. The V and J genes are TRBV6-1 and TRBJ1-2; D perhaps matches TRBD1 (5 bases). CDR3 length equals 15 residues. Trimming took off 0 bases at V and 3 bases at J, with 11 bases between the two ends. The germline gives CDR1 MNHNS, CDR2 SASEGT.

This sequence joins TRBV7-9 and TRBJ2-4; D unclear. Trimming took 4 bases from V and 3 from J, leaving 13 bases between them. Germline values: CDR1 SEHNR, CDR2 FQNEAQ (reference sequence). CDR3 length: 15 residues. The chain's CDR3 is CASSSLLSDKNIQYF. The CDR3 nucleotides read TGTGCCAGCAGCTCCCTGCTAAGCGACAAAAACATTCAGTACTTC.

The rearrangement uses TRBV5-1 and TRBJ2-4, with 7 bases lining up with TRBD1. Germline V gene data show CDR1 as SGHRS and CDR2 as YFSETQ. J was trimmed by 1 base and V by 4 bases; bases with no gene match: 5. The CDR3 is made up of 15 amino acids. The CDR3 DNA reads TGCGCCAGCAGCGAGGGGGCCCGGGCCAAAAACATTCAGTACTTC. As protein: CASSEGARAKNIQYF. Combining the CDR3 with reference TRBV5-1 and TRBJ2-4 gives the whole variable domain KAGVTQTPRYLIKTRGQQVTLSCSPISGHRSVSWYQQTPGQGLQFLFEYFSETQRNKGNFPGRFSGRQFSNSRSEMNVSTLELGDSALYLCASSEGARAKNIQYFGAGTRLSVL.

This clone was detected many times. A junction end diverges from the germline sequence, so it may reflect a read error. The chain combines TRBV4-2 with TRBJ2-3; 13 bases map to TRBD2. The CDR3 consists of 14 residues. Per germline, CDR1 LGHNA and CDR2 YNFKEQ. The CDR3 DNA follows: TGTGCCAGCAGCCAAGAGACGACTAGCGGGAGGCGGGATTTT. This translates into CASSQETTSGRRDF.

A remark on this clone: Other DNA sequences in this sample translate to the same CDR3. The chain uses TRBV7-8 and TRBJ2-7, with 9 bases fitting TRBD2. J gave up 1 base and V 0 bases, and 1 base lay outside the gene matches. The CDR3 runs to 15 residues. Germline CDR1 is SGHVS and CDR2 is FQNEAQ. CDR3 protein: CASSLAAGGSYEQYF. The CDR3 coding sequence is TGTGCCAGCAGCTTAGCGGCGGGAGGGTCCTACGAGCAGTACTTC.

This chain joins TRBV28 and TRBJ1-5, with 7 bases that match TRBD1. Germline V gives CDR1 MDHEN, CDR2 SYDVKM. V trimming: 8 bases; J trimming: 1 base; junction bases outside the gene matches: 5. The CDR3 has 14 amino acids. CDR3 coding DNA: TGTGCCAGCTGGGGACAGTTCAGCAATCAGCCCCAGCATTTT. As protein: CASWGQFSNQPQHF.

The sample holds a few counts of this clone. The chain couples TRBV2 to TRBJ2-7; TRBD2 is a possible D gene (5 bases). Per the germline V gene, CDR1 is SNHLY and CDR2 is FYNNEI. The CDR3 consists of 13 residues. Trimming left V 5 bases short and J 6 bases short, with 14 bases between. CDR3 DNA sequence: TGTGCCAGCAGTCCGAGGGAAATGGGCGAGCAGTACTTC. This sequence encodes CASSPREMGEQYF.

The chain couples TRBV15 to TRBJ2-3; unclear D gene. This CDR3 is built from 13 residues. V was cut by 0 bases and J by 9 bases, with 10 bases left in between. Germline V lookup: CDR1 LNHNV, CDR2 YYDKDF (reference sequence). The DNA for the CDR3 is TGTGCCACCAGCAGAGATTCCGGGTCCACGCAGTATTTT. This encodes CATSRDSGSTQYF.

This clone was counted a single time. This chain connects TRBV9 to TRBJ2-7; 14 bases match TRBD2. In germline, CDR1 is SGDLS, CDR2 YYNGEE. Losses at the gene ends were 4 bases for V and 5 bases for J; bases not matched to a gene: 11. This CDR3 has 17 residues. The CDR3, as DNA: TGTGCCAGCAGCTTTCTTCCTAGGACTAGCGGGAGGAACGAGCAGTACTTC. Amino acid sequence: CASSFLPRTSGRNEQYF.

The V gene is TRBV3-1 (or the pseudogene TRBV3-2), the J gene TRBJ1-1, with D possibly being TRBD1 (5 bases). This CDR3 comprises 14 residues. The V gene's germline CDR1 is LGHDT and CDR2 YNNKEL (reference sequence). The V and J ends lost 1 base and 5 bases respectively, with 11 bases between them. The chain's CDR3 is CASSQGQGGTEAFF. As DNA, the CDR3 is TGTGCCAGCAGCCAAGGCCAGGGAGGGACTGAAGCTTTCTTT.

The rearrangement joins TRBV27 to TRBJ2-7, with 8 bases that match TRBD2. With V trimmed by 4 bases and J by 2 bases, 10 bases remained unmatched. Germline V gene sequence: CDR1 MNHEY, CDR2 SMNVEV (reference sequence). The CDR3 runs 16 residues. CDR3 region: CASSSQKVAGTYEQYF. The CDR3 bases are TGTGCCAGCAGTTCCCAGAAGGTAGCGGGAACCTACGAGCAGTACTTC.

This chain joins TRBV5-1 and TRBJ1-2; D perhaps matches TRBD1 (5 bases). Trimming pared 2 bases from V and 6 bases from J, leaving 11 bases between. The CDR3 covers 13 residues. CDR1 SGHRS and CDR2 YFSETQ come from the germline V gene. Here the CDR3 DNA reads TGCGCCAGCAGCTTTTCTCAGGGTGATGGCTACACCTTC. Translating it yields CASSFSQGDGYTF.

The chain recombines TRBV24-1 with TRBJ1-1; possible D gene TRBD1, 5 bases. The CDR3 consists of 12 residues. The V gene lost 1 base and the J gene lost 12 bases, with 11 bases spanning the gap. The germline CDR1 and CDR2 sequences are KGHDR and SFDVKD. The DNA of the CDR3 is TGTGCCACCAGTGATTTAAGCAGGGTCACTTTCTTT. Amino acids: CATSDLSRVTFF.

This rearrangement joins TRBV4-2 to TRBJ2-7; TRBD2 matches at 8 bases. J was trimmed by 3 bases and V by 3 bases; bases with no gene match: 4. CDR3 length: 14 residues. Germline lookup yields CDR1 LGHNA and CDR2 YNFKEQ. The CDR3 reads CASSHGRGGYEQYF. CDR3 DNA: TGTGCCAGCAGCCACGGTCGGGGGGGCTACGAGCAGTACTTC.

This chain uses TRBV6-5 with TRBJ2-7, with 10 bases aligning to TRBD1. The CDR3 loop spans 14 amino acids. V lost 4 bases and J lost 4; bases outside the gene matches: 4. The germline V gene has CDR1 MNHEY and CDR2 SVGAGI. CDR3 DNA sequence: TGTGCCAGCAGTTCGGGACAGGGGTCGTACGAGCAGTACTTC. This encodes CASSSGQGSYEQYF.

This clone has only one observation. V and J are TRBV25-1 and TRBJ2-5; D is possibly TRBD1 (6 bases). V was cut by 2 bases and J by 5 bases, with 12 bases left in between. The CDR3 spans 14 residues. Germline V CDR1 and CDR2: MGHDK, SYGVNS. CDR3 loop: CASSEGQKGETQYF. Here the CDR3 DNA reads TGTGCCAGCAGTGAAGGACAGAAGGGGGAGACCCAGTACTTC. The whole variable domain, filled in from reference TRBV25-1 and TRBJ2-5, reads EADIYQTPRYLVIGTGKKITLECSQTMGHDKMYWYQQDPGMELHLIHYSYGVNSTEKGDLSSESTVSRIRTEHFPLTLESARPSHTSQYLCASSEGQKGETQYFGPGTRLLVL.

The rearrangement joins TRBV9 to TRBJ2-5; no reliable D call. Germline V gene sequence: CDR1 SGDLS, CDR2 YYNGEE. This CDR3 is 16 amino acids long. V was cut by 0 bases and J by 7 bases, with 19 bases left in between. The CDR3 here is CASSVVVVTRRGTQYF. In DNA form, the CDR3 reads TGTGCCAGCAGCGTAGTAGTAGTGACTCGAAGAGGGACCCAGTACTTC.

This clone appeared once. The V call is TRBV7-3, the J call TRBJ2-1; 9 bases are a match to TRBD1. CDR3 length equals 14 residues. V dropped 5 bases and J dropped 8; count of bases not matched to a gene: 7. Germline assignment: CDR1 SGHTA and CDR2 FQGTGA. Here the CDR3 reads CASSRDRGLDEQFF. DNA of the CDR3: TGTGCCAGCAGCCGAGACAGGGGGTTGGATGAGCAGTTCTTC.

CDR3 coding DNA: TGCAGCGTTGAAGACAGCGCGAACACCGGGGAGCTGTTTTTT. Amino acid sequence: CSVEDSANTGELFF. The rearrangement uses TRBV29-1 and TRBJ2-2; D is ambiguous. V was trimmed by 0 bases and J by 0 bases, leaving 5 bases between them. Germline CDR1 SQVTM, CDR2 ANQGSEA. This CDR3 region has 14 residues.

The J gene is TRBJ1-2, the V gene TRBV19, with D possibly matching TRBD1 (5 bases). CDR3 length: 14 amino acids. Deletions cut 7 bases from V and 4 bases from J, with 16 bases between. Per the germline V gene, CDR1 is LNHDA and CDR2 is SQIVND (reference sequence). CDR3 sequence: CASNPGLLGYGYTF. CDR3 sequence (DNA): TGTGCCAGTAATCCAGGGCTATTGGGCTATGGCTACACCTTC. The full variable domain, rest sourced from reference TRBV19 and TRBJ1-2, is DGGITQSPKYLFRKEGQNVTLSCEQNLNHDAMYWYRQDPGQGLRLIYYSQIVNDFQKGDIAEGYSVSREKKESFPLTVTSAQKNPTAFYLCASNPGLLGYGYTFGSGTRLTVV.

This sequence joins TRBV27 and TRBJ2-7, with a possible D match to TRBD1 (6 bases). Germline-derived CDR1 and CDR2 are MNHEY and SMNVEV (reference sequence). CDR3 length equals 15 residues. Trimming removed 2 bases from V and 2 bases from J, with 13 bases in between. The CDR3 DNA reads TGTGCCAGCAGTTTAATGTTGGGGGCAACCTACGAGCAGTACTTC. It encodes CASSLMLGATYEQYF.

This sequence joins TRBV28 and TRBJ2-7, with TRBD1 as a possible D gene (5 bases). The germline V gene encodes CDR1 MDHEN and CDR2 SYDVKM. There are 14 residues in the CDR3. V shed 6 bases and J shed 1 base, with 13 bases lying between them. The chain's CDR3 is CASSPLTESYEQYF. The CDR3 DNA reads as TGTGCCAGCAGCCCCCTGACAGAATCCTACGAGCAGTACTTC.

V usage is TRBV7-2 and J usage is TRBJ2-3; 7 nucleotides line up with TRBD2. J gave up 2 bases and V 2 bases, and 1 base lay outside the gene matches. This CDR3 comprises 14 residues. Germline V gene lookup returns CDR1 SGHTA and CDR2 FQGNSA. The CDR3 DNA sequence: TGTGCCAGCAGCTTACGGGGGGTCACAGATACGCAGTATTTT. Translation gives CASSLRGVTDTQYF.

The chain has TRBV6-6 and TRBJ1-5; a weak D match, TRBD1 (6 bases). The germline V gene encodes CDR1 MNHNY and CDR2 SVGAGI (reference sequence). CDR3 length: 14 amino acids. Trimming took off 4 bases at V and 4 bases at J, with 11 bases between the two ends. The CDR3 coding sequence is TGTGCCAGCAGTTTCCGGGACACTAATCAGCCCCAGCATTTT. Protein: CASSFRDTNQPQHF.

The rearrangement links TRBV19 to TRBJ2-1, with 9 nucleotides matching TRBD1. This CDR3 is 17 amino acids long. Germline V lookup: CDR1 LNHDA, CDR2 SQIVND (reference sequence). V dropped 5 bases and J dropped 0; count of bases not matched to a gene: 8. CDR3 amino acids: CASSGTGLGSSYNEQFF. The CDR3 DNA follows: TGTGCCAGTAGTGGGACAGGGTTGGGGAGCTCCTACAATGAGCAGTTCTTC.

The chain has TRBV2 and TRBJ1-2; D ambiguous. The CDR3 is 12 residues long. V was cut by 8 bases and J by 5 bases, with 12 bases left in between. Per germline, CDR1 SNHLY and CDR2 FYNNEI. The CDR3 region has the DNA TGTGCCAGCTCCTCATCGGGGTATGGCTACACCTTC. Residues: CASSSSGYGYTF.

The V and J genes are TRBV6-5 and TRBJ1-2, with a possible D match to TRBD1 (6 bases). This CDR3 contains 14 residues. Trimming shortened V by 8 bases and J by 0 bases, and 13 bases separated the two germline ends. Germline CDR1 and CDR2: MNHEY and SVGAGI. CDR3 residues: CASGRTDSNYGYTF. The CDR3 DNA sequence: TGTGCCAGCGGGCGGACAGACTCTAACTATGGCTACACCTTC.